This T cell receptor beta chain was observed in a study of beta chain features in type 1 diabetes. General study points: In the patient group, naive, central memory and Treg TCRB repertoires seemed more alike than in the healthy donor group.

Expressed TCRB transcripts got sequenced, as all isolated RNA was reverse transcribed. Some clones are missing from TCRdb's copy, which holds only in-frame ones; the method was immunoSEQ multiplex PCR. The repertoire holds 620,000 or so clones, with around 15% as singletons. V gave up 6 bases and J gave up 0 bases; unmatched junction bases: 7. CDR1 WSHSY and CDR2 SAAADI come from the germline V gene. The CDR3 is 17 residues long. Points on this clone: The antigen remains unidentified.

This clonotype originated in a young man in good health. Sequenced material: naive CD4+ T cells from blood. The chain links TRBV10-2 to TRBJ2-7, with TRBD2 matching 14 bases. Written as DNA, the CDR3 is TGCGCCAGCAGCTACGGACTAGCGGGGGGAAACTCCTACGAGCAGTACTTC. Its protein product is CASSYGLAGGNSYEQYF.